This TCR beta chain was sequenced during a study of metastatic and nonmetastatic thyroid tumors. This clone was seen ten or more times. TCRdb ran MiXCR on the PCR reads. In the table there are tens of thousands of clones, 9.5% to 15% of which are singletons. Ahead of thyroid surgery, no patient had received treatment of any kind. V lost 3 bases, J lost 6 bases, and 18 bases lay in between. Germline V lookup: CDR1 GTSNPN, CDR2 SVGIG (reference sequence). The CDR3 is 15 amino acids. V is TRBV30 and J is TRBJ2-1, with a tentative D call TRBD2 (7 bases). The sequencing input was tumor tissue. This clonotype was sampled from a female donor with papillary thyroid cancer or a benign thyroid nodule (not recorded which). Some clones in this sample may be carry-over from other donors' samples. CDR3 residues: CAWSAPHREGNEQFF. CDR3 DNA: TGTGCCTGGAGCGCCCCGCACAGGGAGGGCAATGAGCAGTTCTTC.